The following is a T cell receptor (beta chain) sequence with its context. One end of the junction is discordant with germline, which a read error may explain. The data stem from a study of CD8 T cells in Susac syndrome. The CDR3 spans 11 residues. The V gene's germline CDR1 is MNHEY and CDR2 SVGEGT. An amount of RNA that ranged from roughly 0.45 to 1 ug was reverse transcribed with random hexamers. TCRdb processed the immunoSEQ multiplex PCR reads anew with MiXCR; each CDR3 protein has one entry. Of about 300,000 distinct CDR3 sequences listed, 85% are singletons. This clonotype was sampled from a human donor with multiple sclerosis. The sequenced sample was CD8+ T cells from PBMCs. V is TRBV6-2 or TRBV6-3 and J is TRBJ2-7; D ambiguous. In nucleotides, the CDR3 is TGTGCCAGCAGCTCCCTCGAATTCCTGGACTTC. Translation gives CASSSLEFLDF.